These 14 T cell receptor beta chains were sequenced from one sample in a study of T cells in Graves' hyperthyroidism and ophthalmopathy. Amplified regions were TCR beta CDR3 sequences from RNA transcripts. RT-PCR in the first round (using the HTBI primer set) targeted the TCR CDR3. TCRdb re-derived calls from the multiplex PCR reads in MiXCR, one entry per CDR3 protein. Counted here are over 300,000 distinct CDR3 sequences, around 15% occurring once; the ten biggest clones make up approximately 35%. The sample taken for sequencing was blood. Receptors were obtained from a woman aged 40 to 50 with Graves' ophthalmopathy.

With respect to this clonotype: A clone one base away is much larger, so this may be a read error. This chain connects TRBV7-2 to TRBJ2-7; 11 bases map to TRBD2. Germline CDR1 SGHTA, CDR2 FQGNSA. The ends lost 4 bases at V and 7 bases at J; junction bases unmatched: 3. The CDR3 spans 13 residues. Here the CDR3 reads CASSSASGREQYF. The CDR3 DNA reads TGTGCCAGCAGCTCAGCTAGCGGGAGGGAGCAGTACTTC.

This clonotype has ten or more counts. The chain uses TRBV6-1 and TRBJ1-5; D is unresolved. The germline V and J ends were trimmed by 3 bases and 4 bases, with 10 bases remaining between them. The CDR3 runs to 14 residues. Germline lookup yields CDR1 MNHNS and CDR2 SASEGT. As DNA, the CDR3 is TGTGCCAGCAGTGATGGGGTCCAGAATCAGCCCCAGCATTTT. Encoded protein: CASSDGVQNQPQHF.

This chain links TRBV7-8 with TRBJ2-5, with D unclear. The germline CDR1 and CDR2 sequences are SGHVS and FQNEAQ. The length of the CDR3 is 11 residues. V was clipped by 6 bases and J by 7 bases, with 9 bases between them. CDR3 protein: CASSPYLTQYF. The CDR3 nucleotides are TGTGCCAGCAGTCCCTACTTGACCCAGTACTTC.

The chain couples TRBV10-1 to TRBJ2-3, with D perhaps being TRBD1 or TRBD2 (5 bases each). CDR1 is WNHNN, CDR2 SYGVQD, per germline (reference sequence). The CDR3 loop spans 15 amino acids. V lost 3 bases and J 5 bases, leaving 15 bases between the germline ends. CDR3 coding DNA: TGCGCCAGCAGTGACCGAGGGGCAAGTGGAGATACGCAGTATTTT. As protein: CASSDRGASGDTQYF.

This clonotype was found many times. The chain joins TRBV6-5 to TRBJ1-1; tentatively, D is TRBD1 (5 bases). The CDR3 loop spans 15 amino acids. CDR1 is MNHEY and CDR2 is SVGAGI in the germline V gene. Trimming took 0 bases from V and 5 from J, leaving 13 bases between them. In DNA form, the CDR3 reads TGTGCCAGCAGTTACTCTGTGCATCCAGGGACTGAAGCTTTCTTT. It encodes CASSYSVHPGTEAFF.

This clonotype has a count of ten or more. The V gene is TRBV5-1, the J gene TRBJ1-1, with D possibly being TRBD1 (6 bases). With 2 bases removed from V and 1 base from J, the gap between germline ends came to 15 bases. The CDR3 totals 16 residues. CDR1 and CDR2 (germline): SGHRS, YFSETQ. The CDR3 protein is CASSFGLGQTNTEAFF. The DNA of the CDR3 is TGCGCCAGCAGCTTTGGTTTGGGACAAACGAACACTGAAGCTTTCTTT.

This sequence joins TRBV13 and TRBJ2-1; TRBD2 might be the D (5 bases). The V and J ends lost 5 bases and 9 bases respectively, with 26 bases between them. Per the germline V gene, CDR1 is PRHDT and CDR2 is FYEKMQ (reference sequence). The CDR3 covers 17 residues. DNA for the CDR3: TGTGCCAGCAGCCAAGGTAGGAGAGGGATAAGTTCTGTTGAGCAGTTCTTC. This sequence encodes CASSQGRRGISSVEQFF.

The chain recombines TRBV3-1 with TRBJ2-1, with D tentatively TRBD2 (5 bases). This CDR3 is built from 16 residues. CDR1 and CDR2 from the germline V gene are LGHDT and YNNKEL (reference sequence). V was shortened by 4 bases and J by 0 bases, with 13 bases between the two germline ends. The CDR3 DNA is TGTGCCAGCAGCCGCTTGGGCCGGGGCTCCTACAATGAGCAGTTCTTC. Translation gives CASSRLGRGSYNEQFF.

CDR3 residues: CASSLVGWDRGNDNEQFF. CDR3 DNA: TGTGCCAGCAGCTTAGTGGGATGGGACAGGGGGAACGACAATGAGCAGTTCTTC. The rearrangement uses TRBV13 and TRBJ2-1; 11 bases align to TRBD1. Germline CDR1 is PRHDT and CDR2 is FYEKMQ (reference sequence). Trimming took 1 base from V and 5 from J; bases not matched to a gene: 10. The CDR3 loop spans 18 amino acids.

CDR3 sequence reads: CASSVSGPQHF. The CDR3 coding sequence is TGTGCCAGCAGCGTAAGCGGTCCCCAGCATTTT. This chain uses TRBV9 with TRBJ1-5; D gene uncertain. This CDR3 spans 11 amino acids. Trimming shortened V by 1 base and J by 10 bases, and 6 bases separated the two germline ends. The germline CDR1 and CDR2 sequences are SGDLS and YYNGEE. The complete variable domain, with remaining parts taken from reference TRBV9 and TRBJ1-5, reads DSGVTQTPKHLITATGQRVTLRCSPRSGDLSVYWYQQSLDQGLQFLIQYYNGEERAKGNILERFSAQQFPDLHSELNLSSLELGDSALYFCASSVSGPQHFGDGTRLSIL.

This clonotype was counted many times. This sequence joins TRBV12-3 or TRBV12-4 and TRBJ2-1; 10 bases line up with TRBD2. The CDR3 runs to 17 residues. Germline trimming cut 6 bases from V and 2 bases from J; bases unmatched to any gene: 10. The CDR3 sequence: CASSKIGLADAYNEQFF. For the CDR3, the DNA is TGTGCCAGCAGCAAAATCGGACTAGCGGATGCCTACAATGAGCAGTTCTTC.

This clonotype was counted many times. The chain joins TRBV30 to TRBJ2-1; D is unclear. Trimming pared 4 bases from V and 2 bases from J, leaving 6 bases between. The CDR3 spans 12 residues. Germline CDR1 GTSNPN, CDR2 SVGIG (reference sequence). The DNA of the CDR3 is TGTGCCTGGACACGGACCTACAATGAGCAGTTCTTC. The encoded protein is CAWTRTYNEQFF.

This clonotype was found a few times. The rearrangement joins TRBV7-9 to TRBJ2-3; TRBD2 might be the D (6 bases). The V gene's germline CDR1 is SEHNR and CDR2 FQNEAQ (reference sequence). The germline V and J ends were trimmed by 3 bases and 4 bases, with 11 bases remaining between them. This CDR3 is 14 amino acids long. CDR3 sequence: CASSFGRGADTQYF. As DNA, the CDR3 is TGTGCCAGCAGCTTCGGGCGGGGCGCAGATACGCAGTATTTT.

In its sample, this clonotype was seen many times. The V call is TRBV6-1, the J call TRBJ2-1, with 7 bases matching TRBD2. J gave up 1 base and V 2 bases, and 11 bases lay outside the gene matches. Germline CDR1 and CDR2: MNHNS and SASEGT. The CDR3 covers 18 residues. The CDR3 bases are TGTGCCAGCAGTGAATGGCGGGGGTTTATCGGGTCCTACAATGAGCAGTTCTTC. Encoded protein: CASSEWRGFIGSYNEQFF.